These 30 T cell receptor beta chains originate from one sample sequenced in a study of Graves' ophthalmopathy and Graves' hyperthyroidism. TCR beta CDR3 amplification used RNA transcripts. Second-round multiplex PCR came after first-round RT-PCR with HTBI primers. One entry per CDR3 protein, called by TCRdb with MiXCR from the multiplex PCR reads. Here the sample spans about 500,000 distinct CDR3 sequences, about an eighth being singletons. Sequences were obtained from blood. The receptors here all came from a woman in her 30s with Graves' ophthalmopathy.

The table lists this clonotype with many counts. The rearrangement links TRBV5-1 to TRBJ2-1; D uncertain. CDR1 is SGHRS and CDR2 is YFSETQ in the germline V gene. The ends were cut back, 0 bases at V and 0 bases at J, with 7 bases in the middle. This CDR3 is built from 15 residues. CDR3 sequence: CASSLDGSSYNEQFF. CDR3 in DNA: TGCGCCAGCAGCTTGGATGGCAGCTCCTACAATGAGCAGTTCTTC.

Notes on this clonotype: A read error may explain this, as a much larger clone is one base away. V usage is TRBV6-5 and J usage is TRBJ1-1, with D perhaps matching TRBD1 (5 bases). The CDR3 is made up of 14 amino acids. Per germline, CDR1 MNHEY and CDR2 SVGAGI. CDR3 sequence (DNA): TGTGCCAGCAGTTACAGGGGTGGGAGCACTGAAGCTTGCTTT. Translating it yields CASSYRGGSTEACF.

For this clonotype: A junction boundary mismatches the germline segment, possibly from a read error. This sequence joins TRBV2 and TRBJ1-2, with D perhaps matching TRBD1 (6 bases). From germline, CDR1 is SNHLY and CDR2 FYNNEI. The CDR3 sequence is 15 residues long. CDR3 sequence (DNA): TGTGCCAGCAATAGGGGGGACATCTATAACTATGGTTACACCTTC. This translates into CASNRGDIYNYGYTF.

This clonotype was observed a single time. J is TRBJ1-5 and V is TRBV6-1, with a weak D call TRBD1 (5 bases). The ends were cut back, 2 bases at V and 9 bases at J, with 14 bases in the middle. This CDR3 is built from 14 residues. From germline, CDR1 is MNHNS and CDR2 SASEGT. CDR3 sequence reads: CASSEWAGRVPQHF. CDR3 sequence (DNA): TGTGCCAGCAGTGAATGGGCAGGGCGTGTGCCCCAGCATTTT.

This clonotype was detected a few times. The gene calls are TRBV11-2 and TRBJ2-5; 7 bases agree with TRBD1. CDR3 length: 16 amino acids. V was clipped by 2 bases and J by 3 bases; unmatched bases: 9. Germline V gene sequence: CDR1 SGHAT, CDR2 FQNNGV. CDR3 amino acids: CASSLRGLEIKETQYF. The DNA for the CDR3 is TGTGCCAGCAGCTTAAGGGGGCTAGAGATAAAAGAGACCCAGTACTTC.

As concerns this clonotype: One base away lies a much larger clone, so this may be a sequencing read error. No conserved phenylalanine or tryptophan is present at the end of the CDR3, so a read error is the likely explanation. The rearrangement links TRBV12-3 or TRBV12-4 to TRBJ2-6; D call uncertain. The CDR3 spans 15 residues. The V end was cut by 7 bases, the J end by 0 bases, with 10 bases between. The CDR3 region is CASTPSDSGANVLTC. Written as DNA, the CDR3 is TGTGCCAGCACCCCCTCGGACTCTGGGGCCAACGTCCTGACTTGC.

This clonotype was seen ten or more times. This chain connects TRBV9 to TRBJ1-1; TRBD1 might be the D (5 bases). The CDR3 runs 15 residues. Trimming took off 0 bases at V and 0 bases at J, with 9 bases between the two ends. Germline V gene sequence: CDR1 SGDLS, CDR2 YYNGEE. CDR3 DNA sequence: TGTGCCAGCAGCGTAGTAGGGGAGATGAACACTGAAGCTTTCTTT. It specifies CASSVVGEMNTEAFF.

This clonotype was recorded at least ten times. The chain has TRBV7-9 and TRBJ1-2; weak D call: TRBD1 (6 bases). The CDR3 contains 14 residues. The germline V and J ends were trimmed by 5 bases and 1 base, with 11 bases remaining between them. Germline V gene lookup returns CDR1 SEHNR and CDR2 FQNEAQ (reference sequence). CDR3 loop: CASSVWTVNYGYTF. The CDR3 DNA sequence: TGTGCCAGCAGCGTTTGGACAGTTAACTATGGCTACACCTTC.

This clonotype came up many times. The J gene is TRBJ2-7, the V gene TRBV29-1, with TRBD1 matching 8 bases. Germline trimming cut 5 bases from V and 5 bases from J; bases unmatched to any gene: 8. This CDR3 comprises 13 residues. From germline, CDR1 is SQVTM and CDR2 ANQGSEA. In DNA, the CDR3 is TGCAGCGTTTCTTGGGGACAGGCAAACGAGCAGTACTTC. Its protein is CSVSWGQANEQYF.

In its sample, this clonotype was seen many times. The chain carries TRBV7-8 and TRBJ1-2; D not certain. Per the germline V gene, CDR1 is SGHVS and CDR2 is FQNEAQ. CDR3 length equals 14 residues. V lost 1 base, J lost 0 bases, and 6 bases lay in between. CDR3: CASSLGSSNYGYTF. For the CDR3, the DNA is TGTGCCAGCAGCTTAGGCAGCTCTAACTATGGCTACACCTTC.

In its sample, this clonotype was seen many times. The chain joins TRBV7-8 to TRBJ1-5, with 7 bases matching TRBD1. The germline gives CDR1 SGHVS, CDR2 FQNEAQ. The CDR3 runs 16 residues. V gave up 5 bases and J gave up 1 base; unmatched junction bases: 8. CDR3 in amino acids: CASSLRQGGSNQPQHF. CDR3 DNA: TGTGCCAGCAGCCTCAGACAGGGAGGCAGCAATCAGCCCCAGCATTTT. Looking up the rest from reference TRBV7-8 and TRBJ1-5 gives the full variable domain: GAGVSQSPRYKVAKRGQDVALRCDPISGHVSLFWYQQALGQGPEFLTYFQNEAQLDKSGLPSDRFFAERPEGSVSTLKIQRTQQEDSAVYLCASSLRQGGSNQPQHFGDGTRLSIL.

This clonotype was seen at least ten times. In nucleotides, the CDR3 is TGTGCCAGCTTTGGGGGCGGTGAAGCTTTCTTT. Protein sequence: CASFGGGEAFF. V is TRBV6-2 or TRBV6-3 and J is TRBJ1-1; D is possibly TRBD1 (6 bases). CDR1 and CDR2 from the germline V gene are MNHEY and SVGEGT. V lost 8 bases and J 7 bases, leaving 11 bases between the germline ends. The CDR3 totals 11 residues.

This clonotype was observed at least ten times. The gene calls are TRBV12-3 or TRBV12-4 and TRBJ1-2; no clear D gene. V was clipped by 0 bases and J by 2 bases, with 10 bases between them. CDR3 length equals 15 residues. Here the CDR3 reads CASSLAGRPNYGYTF. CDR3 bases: TGTGCCAGCAGTTTAGCTGGGAGACCGAACTATGGCTACACCTTC.

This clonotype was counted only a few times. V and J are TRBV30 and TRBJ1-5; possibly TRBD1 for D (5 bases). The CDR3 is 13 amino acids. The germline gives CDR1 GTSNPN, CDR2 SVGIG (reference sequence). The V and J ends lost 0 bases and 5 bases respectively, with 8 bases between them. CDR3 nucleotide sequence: TGTGCCTGGAGTGTTGGGGGGGATCAGCCCCAGCATTTT. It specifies CAWSVGGDQPQHF.

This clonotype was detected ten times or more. In DNA, the CDR3 is TGTGCCAGCAGTTTAGGGGGTCTCTTGAACACTGAAGCTTTCTTT. Protein: CASSLGGLLNTEAFF. The rearrangement joins TRBV12-3 or TRBV12-4 to TRBJ1-1; D is unclear. V was cut by 1 base and J by 0 bases, with 9 bases left in between. CDR3 length equals 15 residues.

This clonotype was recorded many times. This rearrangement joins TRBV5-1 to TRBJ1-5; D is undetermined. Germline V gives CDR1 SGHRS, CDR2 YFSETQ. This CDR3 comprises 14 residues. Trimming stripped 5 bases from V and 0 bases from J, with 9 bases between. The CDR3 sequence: CASRIDISNQPQHF. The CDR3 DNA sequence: TGCGCCAGCAGAATCGACATTAGCAATCAGCCCCAGCATTTT.

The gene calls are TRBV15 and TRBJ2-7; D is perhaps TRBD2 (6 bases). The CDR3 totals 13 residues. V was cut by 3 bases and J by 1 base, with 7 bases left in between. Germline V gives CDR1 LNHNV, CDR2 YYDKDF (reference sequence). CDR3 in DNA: TGTGCCACCAGCAGGGGAGGATCCTACGAGCAGTACTTC. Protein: CATSRGGSYEQYF.

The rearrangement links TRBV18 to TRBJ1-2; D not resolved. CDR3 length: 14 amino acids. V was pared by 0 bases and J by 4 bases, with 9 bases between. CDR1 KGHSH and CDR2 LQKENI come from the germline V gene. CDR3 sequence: CASSPPGRTYGYTF. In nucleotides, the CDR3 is TGTGCCAGCTCACCACCGGGCAGGACCTATGGCTACACCTTC. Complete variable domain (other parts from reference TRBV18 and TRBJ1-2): NAGVMQNPRHLVRRRGQEARLRCSPMKGHSHVYWYRQLPEEGLKFMVYLQKENIIDESGMPKERFSAEFPKEGPSILRIQQVVRGDSAAYFCASSPPGRTYGYTFGSGTRLTVV.

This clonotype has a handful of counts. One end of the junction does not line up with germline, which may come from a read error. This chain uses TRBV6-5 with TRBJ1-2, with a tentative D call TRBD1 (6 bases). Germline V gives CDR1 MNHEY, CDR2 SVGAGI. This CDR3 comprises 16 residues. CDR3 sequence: CASSYSTMVGTYGYTF. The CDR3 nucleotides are TGTGCCAGCAGTTACTCGACGATGGTGGGGACATATGGTTACACCTTC.

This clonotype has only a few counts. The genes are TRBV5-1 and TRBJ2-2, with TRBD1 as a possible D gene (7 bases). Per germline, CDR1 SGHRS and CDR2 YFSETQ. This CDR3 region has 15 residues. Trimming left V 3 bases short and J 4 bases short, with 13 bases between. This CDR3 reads CASSSHRGGTGELFF. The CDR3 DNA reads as TGCGCCAGCAGCTCCCACAGGGGAGGCACCGGGGAGCTGTTTTTT.

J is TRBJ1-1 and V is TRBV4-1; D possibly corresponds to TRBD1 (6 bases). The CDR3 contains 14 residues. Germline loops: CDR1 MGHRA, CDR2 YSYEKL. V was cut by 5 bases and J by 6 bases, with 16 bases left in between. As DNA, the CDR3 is TGCGCCAGCAGCGGAGAACAGGGATCGGCTGAAGCTTTCTTT. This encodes CASSGEQGSAEAFF.

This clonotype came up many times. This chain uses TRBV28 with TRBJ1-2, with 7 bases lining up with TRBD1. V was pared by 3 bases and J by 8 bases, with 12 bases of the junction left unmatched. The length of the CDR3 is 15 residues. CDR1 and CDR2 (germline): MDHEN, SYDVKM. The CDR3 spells CASSFPLTTGYGYTF. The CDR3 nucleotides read TGTGCCAGCAGTTTTCCCTTAACGACAGGGTACGGCTACACCTTC.

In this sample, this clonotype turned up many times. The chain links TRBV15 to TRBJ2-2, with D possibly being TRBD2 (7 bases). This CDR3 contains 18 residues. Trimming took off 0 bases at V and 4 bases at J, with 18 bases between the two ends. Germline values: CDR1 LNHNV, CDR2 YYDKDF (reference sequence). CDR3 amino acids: CATSRDLERGAITGELFF. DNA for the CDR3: TGTGCCACCAGCAGAGATCTAGAACGGGGGGCCATCACCGGGGAGCTGTTTTTT. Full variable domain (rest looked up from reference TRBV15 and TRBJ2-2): DAMVIQNPRYQVTQFGKPVTLSCSQTLNHNVMYWYQQKSSQAPKLLFHYYDKDFNNEADTPDNFQSRRPNTSFCFLDIRSPGLGDTAMYLCATSRDLERGAITGELFFGEGSRLTVL.

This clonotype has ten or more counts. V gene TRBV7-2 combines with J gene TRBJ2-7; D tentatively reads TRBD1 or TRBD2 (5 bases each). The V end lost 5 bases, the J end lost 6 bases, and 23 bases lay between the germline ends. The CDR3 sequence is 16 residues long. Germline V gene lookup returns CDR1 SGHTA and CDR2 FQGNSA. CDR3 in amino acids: CASSPVVSSARGEQYF. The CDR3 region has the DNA TGTGCCAGCAGCCCAGTAGTATCCAGCGCGAGGGGCGAGCAGTACTTC.

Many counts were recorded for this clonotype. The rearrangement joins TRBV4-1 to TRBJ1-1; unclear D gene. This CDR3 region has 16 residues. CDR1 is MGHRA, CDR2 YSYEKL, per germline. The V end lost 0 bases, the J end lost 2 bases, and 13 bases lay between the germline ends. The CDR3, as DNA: TGCGCCAGCAGCCAAGATGACGGTAACAGAAACACTGAAGCTTTCTTT. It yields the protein CASSQDDGNRNTEAFF.

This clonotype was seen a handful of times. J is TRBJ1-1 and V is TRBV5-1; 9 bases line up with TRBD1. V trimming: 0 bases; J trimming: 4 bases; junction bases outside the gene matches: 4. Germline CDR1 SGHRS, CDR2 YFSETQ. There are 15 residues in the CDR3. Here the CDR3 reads CASSLDGTGLTEAFF. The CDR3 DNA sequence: TGCGCCAGCAGCTTGGACGGGACAGGGCTCACTGAAGCTTTCTTT.

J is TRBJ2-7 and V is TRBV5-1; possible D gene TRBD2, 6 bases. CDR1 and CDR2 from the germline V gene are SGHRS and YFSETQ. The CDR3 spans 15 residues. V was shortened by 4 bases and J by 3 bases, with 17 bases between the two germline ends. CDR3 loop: CASSAPGGVIYEQYF. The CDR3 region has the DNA TGCGCCAGCAGCGCCCCAGGCGGGGTAATCTACGAGCAGTACTTC. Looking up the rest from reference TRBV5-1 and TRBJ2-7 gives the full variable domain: KAGVTQTPRYLIKTRGQQVTLSCSPISGHRSVSWYQQTPGQGLQFLFEYFSETQRNKGNFPGRFSGRQFSNSRSEMNVSTLELGDSALYLCASSAPGGVIYEQYFGPGTRLTVT.

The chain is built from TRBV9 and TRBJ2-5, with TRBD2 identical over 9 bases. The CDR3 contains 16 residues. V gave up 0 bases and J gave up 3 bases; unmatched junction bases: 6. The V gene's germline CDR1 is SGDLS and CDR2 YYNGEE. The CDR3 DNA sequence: TGTGCCAGCAGCGTAGGTCTAGCGGGAATTAAAGAGACCCAGTACTTC. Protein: CASSVGLAGIKETQYF.

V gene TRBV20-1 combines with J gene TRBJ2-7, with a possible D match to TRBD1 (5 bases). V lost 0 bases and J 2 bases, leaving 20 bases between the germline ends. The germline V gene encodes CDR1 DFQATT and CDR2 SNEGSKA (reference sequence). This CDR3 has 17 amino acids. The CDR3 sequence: CSARDHTGLSVPYEQYF. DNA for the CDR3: TGCAGTGCTAGAGATCACACAGGTCTCTCTGTCCCCTACGAGCAGTACTTC.

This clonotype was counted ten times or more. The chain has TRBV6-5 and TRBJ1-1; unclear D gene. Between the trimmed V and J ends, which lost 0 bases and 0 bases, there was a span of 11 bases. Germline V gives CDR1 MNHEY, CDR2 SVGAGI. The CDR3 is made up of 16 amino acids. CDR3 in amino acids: CASSYSRHLLNTEAFF. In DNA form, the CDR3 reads TGTGCCAGCAGTTACTCGAGACACTTACTGAACACTGAAGCTTTCTTT.